This T cell receptor beta chain was profiled in a study of shared clonotypes between healthy human individuals. On the study more broadly: The plates for each donor numbered three CD4 naive, three CD4 memory, two CD8 naive and one CD8 memory. Findings and caveats of the study: Some clonotypes were shared by all four sorted-subset donors, while others were not shared. The non-shared ones had lower generation probabilities than the shared ones.

Points on this clone: Its antigen is unknown.

Repertoires were generated with immunoSEQ multiplex PCR, while TCRdb's copy carries only in-frame clones and drops some. In the table there are about 820,000 clones, around 93% of which are singletons. Naive CD8 cells were CD45RO-negative, positively selected for CCR7, excluding terminally differentiated effector memory CD45RA+ cells. V lost 6 bases, J lost 0 bases, and 11 bases lay in between. Per germline, CDR1 MNHNS and CDR2 SASEGT. CDR3 length equals 15 residues. Input material: naive CD8+ T cells sorted from blood. This clonotype originated in a man aged 30 to 45 in good health. This chain joins TRBV6-1 and TRBJ2-2; D possibly uses TRBD1 or TRBD2 (7 bases each). The CDR3 region has the DNA TGTGCCAGCAGCGGGGGGACAGCGAACACCGGGGAGCTGTTTTTT. Translated, it gives CASSGGTANTGELFF.